This T cell receptor beta chain was observed in a study of blood T cells in healthy people across ages. Study results and caveats: What prevented conclusive comparison of naive and antigen-experienced cells was that PBMCs were unsorted. Both naive CD4+ cell counts and diversity were greater in long-lived donors than in aged donors.

Sample-barcoded 5' priming and a J-beta primer mix drove a second PCR of about 6 to 12 cycles. TCRdb re-derived calls from the 5' RACE reads in MiXCR, one entry per CDR3 protein. The sample carries some 880,000 distinct CDR3 sequences, roughly 40% recorded once. As for this clonotype: Its antigen is currently unknown. Compared with germline, one end of the junction differs, possibly owing to a read error.

Each donor supplied roughly 9 milliliters of peripheral blood. Germline CDR1 and CDR2: LGHNA and YNFKEQ. The CDR3 totals 13 residues. This sequence originates from a man aged 18 to 29 in good health. Input material: blood. The chain has TRBV4-2 and TRBJ1-2; D gene ambiguous. Here the CDR3 DNA reads TGTGCCGGCAGCCAAGATCGGACCAGGAGCTACACCTTC. Amino acids: CAGSQDRTRSYTF.